The 23 T cell receptor beta chains presented below share a single source sample, sequenced in a study of shared clonotypes between healthy human individuals. Only in-frame clones appear in the TCRdb table, and some are missing; sequencing was by immunoSEQ multiplex PCR. The sample has over a million clones; around 75% are singletons. Material: memory CD4+ T cells sorted from blood. Documented subset: CD45RA-negative fraction. Receptor source: a man aged 18 to 30 in good health.

The table lists this clone with a count of one. The V call is TRBV11-2, the J call TRBJ2-5; TRBD2 aligns across 13 bases. This CDR3 spans 16 amino acids. Germline CDR1 reads SGHAT; CDR2 reads FQNNGV. V gave up 5 bases and J gave up 5 bases; unmatched junction bases: 8. In DNA, the CDR3 is TGTGCCAGCAGCCTTGGGACTAGCGGGGTCTTGGAGACCCAGTACTTC. Amino acids: CASSLGTSGVLETQYF.

This sequence joins TRBV30 and TRBJ1-1; D might be TRBD1 (5 bases). V lost 3 bases to trimming and J lost 4 bases, with 15 bases between them. The germline V gene encodes CDR1 GTSNPN and CDR2 SVGIG (reference sequence). This CDR3 region has 14 residues. DNA of the CDR3: TGTGCCTGGAGACTCCAGGGATTGCGCACTGAAGCTTTCTTT. This codes for CAWRLQGLRTEAFF. The full variable domain, rest sourced from reference TRBV30 and TRBJ1-1, is SQTIHQWPATLVQPVGSPLSLECTVEGTSNPNLYWYRQAAGRGLQLLFYSVGIGQISSEVPQNLSASRPQDRQFILSSKKLLLSDSGFYLCAWRLQGLRTEAFFGQGTRLTVV.

The rearrangement uses TRBV12-5 and TRBJ1-3; D gene ambiguous. The CDR3 has 14 residues. Per germline, CDR1 LGHNT and CDR2 FRNRAP. Trimming cost V 7 bases and J 0 bases, with 10 bases left between them. CDR3 protein: CASAAGDSGNTIYF. In DNA form, the CDR3 reads TGTGCTAGTGCCGCAGGCGACTCTGGAAACACCATATATTTT.

V is TRBV9 and J is TRBJ2-5; perhaps TRBD2 as D (6 bases). The length of the CDR3 is 15 residues. Germline-derived CDR1 and CDR2 are SGDLS and YYNGEE. Trimming shortened V by 4 bases and J by 4 bases, and 17 bases separated the two germline ends. The CDR3 region has the DNA TGTGCCAGCAGCCTAAGAAGCGGGCAGGGAGAGACCCAGTACTTC. Translation: CASSLRSGQGETQYF.

To note about this clone: One end of the junction fails to match germline, which may point to a read error. Distinct nucleotide sequences in the sample also encode this CDR3. V gene TRBV9 combines with J gene TRBJ1-1; D remains unclear. The CDR3 totals 12 residues. The germline V gene encodes CDR1 SGDLS and CDR2 YYNGEE. CDR3 sequence: CASNLPRAEAFF. CDR3 in DNA: TGCGCCAGCAACCTCCCACGGGCTGAAGCTTTCTTT.

The V gene is TRBV6-1, the J gene TRBJ1-5; no clear D. This CDR3 spans 14 amino acids. V shed 6 bases and J shed 3 bases, with 12 bases lying between them. Looked up from germline, CDR1 is MNHNS and CDR2 is SASEGT. This CDR3 is CASSPTRDNQPQHF. The CDR3 DNA reads as TGTGCCAGCAGCCCCACCCGCGACAATCAGCCCCAGCATTTT.

J is TRBJ2-7 and V is TRBV6-5; 12 nucleotides align to TRBD2. Germline-derived CDR1 and CDR2 are MNHEY and SVGAGI. CDR3 length: 15 amino acids. The ends lost 1 base at V and 3 bases at J; junction bases unmatched: 1. The DNA for the CDR3 is TGTGCCAGCAGTTACTTGGGACTAGCGGGCTACGAGCAGTACTTC. It codes for CASSYLGLAGYEQYF.

This rearrangement joins TRBV7-4 to TRBJ1-4; D is possibly TRBD1 (6 bases). V gave up 3 bases and J gave up 10 bases, with 18 bases separating them. This CDR3 comprises 15 residues. Germline CDR1 SGHVT, CDR2 SQSDAQ. CDR3 DNA sequence: TGTGCCAGCAGCTTCGGGGGCGCCGGTGTTGGAAAACTGTTTTTT. This codes for CASSFGGAGVGKLFF.

This clone turned up a few times. The CDR3, as DNA: TGTGCCAGCAGTTACTCGAGTGCCGGGCCCGGGGAGCTGTTTTTT. Amino acids: CASSYSSAGPGELFF. The chain employs TRBV6-6 and TRBJ2-2; unclear D gene. The CDR3 is 15 amino acids. The germline gives CDR1 MNHNY, CDR2 SVGAGI (reference sequence). V was cut by 0 bases and J by 6 bases, with 11 bases left in between.

The chain uses TRBV5-1 and TRBJ1-1, with D hard to call. The V gene lost 0 bases and the J gene lost 0 bases, with 9 bases spanning the gap. CDR3 length: 15 residues. Germline V CDR1 and CDR2: SGHRS, YFSETQ. The CDR3 DNA reads TGCGCCAGCAGCTTGGCCCCGGAGCTGAACACTGAAGCTTTCTTT. It yields the protein CASSLAPELNTEAFF.

This chain uses TRBV2 with TRBJ2-3; no reliable D call. The CDR3 consists of 15 residues. The V and J ends lost 4 bases and 2 bases respectively, with 13 bases between them. Germline CDR1 SNHLY, CDR2 FYNNEI. CDR3 in DNA: TGTGCCAGCAGTGTAGCCGGCCTCTACACAGATACGCAGTATTTT. Amino acid sequence: CASSVAGLYTDTQYF.

This clone has more than one count but fewer than ten. The chain combines TRBV7-2 with TRBJ1-5; no clear D. The CDR3 has 15 residues. The V end lost 6 bases, the J end lost 4 bases, and 16 bases lay between the germline ends. From germline, CDR1 is SGHTA and CDR2 FQGNSA. As DNA, the CDR3 is TGTGCCAGCAGTTATCAGTGGGGAGGGAATCAGCCCCAGCATTTT. Translating gives CASSYQWGGNQPQHF.

V and J are TRBV11-2 and TRBJ2-1; 8 nucleotides align to TRBD2. Germline V gene sequence: CDR1 SGHAT, CDR2 FQNNGV. V trimming: 5 bases; J trimming: 5 bases; junction bases outside the gene matches: 5. The length of the CDR3 is 14 residues. The CDR3 loop reads CASSPERGHNEQFF. The CDR3 DNA is TGTGCCAGCAGCCCCGAGCGGGGGCACAATGAGCAGTTCTTC.

The table lists this clone with a count of one. The chain uses TRBV19 and TRBJ2-5; 7 bases agree with TRBD1. The CDR3 covers 12 residues. Per germline, CDR1 LNHDA and CDR2 SQIVND (reference sequence). The CDR3 coding sequence is TGTGTCGGGGAAGACAGGGCCCGGACCCAGTACTTC. It yields the protein CVGEDRARTQYF.

In this sample, this clone turned up many times. The chain carries TRBV7-2 and TRBJ2-7; D tentatively fits TRBD1 or TRBD2 (5 bases each). The CDR3 contains 14 residues. V lost 5 bases, J lost 7 bases, and 18 bases lay in between. Germline-derived CDR1 and CDR2 are SGHTA and FQGNSA. CDR3 in DNA: TGTGCCAGCAGCAGGTCCGGGGCCCCCTTTGAGCAGTACTTC. Residues: CASSRSGAPFEQYF.

With regard to this clone: Other DNA variants within this sample encode the same CDR3. This chain connects TRBV5-1 to TRBJ1-1, with 7 bases lining up with TRBD1. CDR3 length: 14 residues. Germline loops: CDR1 SGHRS, CDR2 YFSETQ. J lost 4 bases, V lost 4 bases, and 7 bases had no gene match. The CDR3 DNA follows: TGCGCCAGCAGCCTGAGACAGGGCGGCACTGAAGCTTTCTTT. Its translation: CASSLRQGGTEAFF.

The rearrangement joins TRBV11-2 to TRBJ2-7; D is ambiguous. V gave up 2 bases and J gave up 0 bases, with 8 bases separating them. Germline CDR1 SGHAT, CDR2 FQNNGV. The CDR3 consists of 14 residues. The CDR3 is CASSLSPDSYEQYF. CDR3 DNA sequence: TGTGCCAGCAGCTTAAGTCCGGACTCCTACGAGCAGTACTTC. The full variable domain, with the rest looked up from reference TRBV11-2 and TRBJ2-7, is EAGVAQSPRYKIIEKRQSVAFWCNPISGHATLYWYQQILGQGPKLLIQFQNNGVVDDSQLPKDRFSAERLKGVDSTLKIQPAKLEDSAVYLCASSLSPDSYEQYFGPGTRLTVT.

The rearrangement joins TRBV28 to TRBJ2-3, with 9 bases identical to TRBD1. V lost 4 bases to trimming and J lost 3 bases; unmatched junction nucleotides: 5. CDR1 and CDR2 from the germline V gene are MDHEN and SYDVKM. This CDR3 has 15 amino acids. CDR3: CASSSQGADTDTQYF. The CDR3 bases are TGTGCCAGCAGTTCACAGGGGGCCGATACAGATACGCAGTATTTT.

The rearrangement joins TRBV15 to TRBJ2-7, with D unclear. The CDR3 runs 13 residues. Trimming took 1 base from V and 2 from J, leaving 6 bases between them. Germline CDR1 LNHNV, CDR2 YYDKDF (reference sequence). CDR3 residues: CATSRVSAYEQYF. The CDR3 coding sequence is TGTGCCACCAGCAGAGTGAGCGCCTACGAGCAGTACTTC.

This clone occurred a few times. The chain combines TRBV5-6 with TRBJ1-1; D is possibly TRBD1 (6 bases). V was cut by 6 bases and J by 12 bases, with 21 bases left in between. CDR1 and CDR2 (germline): SGHDT, YYEEEE. The length of the CDR3 is 13 residues. CDR3 bases: TGTGCCAGCACGGGGGGGCTTACCCGAGCGCCTTTCTTT. Its protein is CASTGGLTRAPFF.

The rearrangement joins TRBV27 to TRBJ2-7; D may match TRBD1 or TRBD2 (6 bases each). Germline CDR1 MNHEY, CDR2 SMNVEV (reference sequence). V was clipped by 5 bases and J by 0 bases, with 17 bases between them. CDR3 length equals 16 residues. The CDR3 region is CASSPRGGFASYEQYF. The CDR3, as DNA: TGTGCCAGCAGTCCCAGAGGGGGGTTTGCCTCCTACGAGCAGTACTTC.

This sequence joins TRBV10-1 and TRBJ2-7; 7 positions agree with TRBD2. With 0 bases clipped from V and 7 bases from J, the junction kept 12 bases outside the gene matches. The CDR3 spans 16 residues. CDR1 WNHNN and CDR2 SYGVQD come from the germline V gene (reference sequence). The chain's CDR3 is CASSESGGVGSGEQYF. CDR3 DNA sequence: TGCGCCAGCAGTGAGTCGGGGGGGGTAGGGTCCGGAGAGCAGTACTTC.

The DNA of the CDR3 is TGTGCCAGCAGCCAAAGGAGACTGTTACAAGAGACCCAGTACTTC. Residues: CASSQRRLLQETQYF. The chain couples TRBV14 to TRBJ2-5; D remains ambiguous. Trimming shortened V by 2 bases and J by 2 bases, and 12 bases separated the two germline ends. The germline gives CDR1 SGHDN, CDR2 FVKESK. CDR3 length: 15 residues.